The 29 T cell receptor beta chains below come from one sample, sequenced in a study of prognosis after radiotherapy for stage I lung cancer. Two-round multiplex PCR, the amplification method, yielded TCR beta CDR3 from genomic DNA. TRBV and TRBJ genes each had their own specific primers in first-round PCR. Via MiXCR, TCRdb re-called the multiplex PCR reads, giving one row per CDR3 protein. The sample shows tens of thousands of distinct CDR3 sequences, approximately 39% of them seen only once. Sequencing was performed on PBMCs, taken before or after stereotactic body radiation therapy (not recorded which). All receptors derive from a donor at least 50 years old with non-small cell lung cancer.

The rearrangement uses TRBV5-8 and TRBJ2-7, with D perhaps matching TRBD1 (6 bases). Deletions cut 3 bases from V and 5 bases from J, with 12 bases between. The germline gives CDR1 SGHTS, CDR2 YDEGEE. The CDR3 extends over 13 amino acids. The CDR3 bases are TGTGCCAGCAGCTCCTTACAGGGAGACGAGCAGTACTTC. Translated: CASSSLQGDEQYF. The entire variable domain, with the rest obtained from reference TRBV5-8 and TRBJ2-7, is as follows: EAGVTQSPTHLIKTRGQQATLRCSPISGHTSVYWYQQALGLGLQFLLWYDEGEERNRGNFPPRFSGRQFPNYSSELNVNALELEDSALYLCASSSLQGDEQYFGPGTRLTVT.

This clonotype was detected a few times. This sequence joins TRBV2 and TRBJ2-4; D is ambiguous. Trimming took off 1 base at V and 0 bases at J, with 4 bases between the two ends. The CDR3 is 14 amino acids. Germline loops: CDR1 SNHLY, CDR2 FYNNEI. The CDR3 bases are TGTGCCAGCAGTGAAGGGGTAGCCAAAAACATTCAGTACTTC. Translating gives CASSEGVAKNIQYF.

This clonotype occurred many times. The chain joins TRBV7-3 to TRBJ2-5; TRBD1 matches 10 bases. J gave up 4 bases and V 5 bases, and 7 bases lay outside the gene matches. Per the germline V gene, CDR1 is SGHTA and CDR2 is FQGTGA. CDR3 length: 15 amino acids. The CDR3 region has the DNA TGTGCCAGCAGCCTAGCTGGACAGGGGGGAGAGACCCAGTACTTC. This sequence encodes CASSLAGQGGETQYF. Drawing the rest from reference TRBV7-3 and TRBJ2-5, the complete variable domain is GAGVSQTPSNKVTEKGKYVELRCDPISGHTALYWYRQSLGQGPEFLIYFQGTGAADDSGLPNDRFFAVRPEGSVSTLKIQRTERGDSAVYLCASSLAGQGGETQYFGPGTRLLVL.

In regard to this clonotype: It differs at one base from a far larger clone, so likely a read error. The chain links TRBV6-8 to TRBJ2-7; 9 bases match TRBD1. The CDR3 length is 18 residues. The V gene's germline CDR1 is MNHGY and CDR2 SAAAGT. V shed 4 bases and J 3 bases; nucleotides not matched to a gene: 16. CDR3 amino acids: CASSSLYRGLSAGYEQYF. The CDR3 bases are TGTGCCAGCAGTTCCCTGTACAGGGGGCTCTCAGCCGGCTACGAGCAGTACTTC.

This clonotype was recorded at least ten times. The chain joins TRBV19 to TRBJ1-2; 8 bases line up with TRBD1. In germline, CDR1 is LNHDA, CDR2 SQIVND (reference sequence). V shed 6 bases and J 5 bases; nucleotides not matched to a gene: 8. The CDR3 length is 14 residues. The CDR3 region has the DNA TGTGCCAGTAGGAGGCAGGGGGCATTATATGGCTACACCTTC. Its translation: CASRRQGALYGYTF.

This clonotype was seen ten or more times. In nucleotides, the CDR3 is TGTGCCAGCAGCTTGGGCTTCACGACCTACGAGCAGTACTTC. It codes for CASSLGFTTYEQYF. The rearrangement joins TRBV7-2 to TRBJ2-7; D unclear. Trimming pared 3 bases from V and 2 bases from J, leaving 11 bases between. The CDR3 runs to 14 residues. Germline lookup yields CDR1 SGHTA and CDR2 FQGNSA.

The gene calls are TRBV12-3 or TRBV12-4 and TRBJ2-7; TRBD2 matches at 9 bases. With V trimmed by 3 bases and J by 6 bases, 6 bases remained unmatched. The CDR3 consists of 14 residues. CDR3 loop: CASSFGGRAFEQYF. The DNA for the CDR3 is TGTGCCAGCAGTTTTGGCGGGAGGGCCTTCGAGCAGTACTTC.

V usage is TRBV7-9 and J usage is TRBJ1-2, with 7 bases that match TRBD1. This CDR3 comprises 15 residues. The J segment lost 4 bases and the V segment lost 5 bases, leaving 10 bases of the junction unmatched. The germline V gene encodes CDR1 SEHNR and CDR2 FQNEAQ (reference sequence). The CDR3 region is CASSNHGQAGYGYTF. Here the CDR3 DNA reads TGTGCCAGCAGCAACCATGGACAGGCAGGCTATGGCTACACCTTC.

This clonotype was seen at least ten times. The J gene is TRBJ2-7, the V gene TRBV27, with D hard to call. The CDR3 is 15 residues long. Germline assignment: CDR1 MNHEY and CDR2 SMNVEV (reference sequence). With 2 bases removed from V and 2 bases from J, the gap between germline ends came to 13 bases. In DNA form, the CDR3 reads TGTGCCAGCAGTTTAAGTGTGTCAGGAGCCTACGAGCAGTACTTC. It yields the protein CASSLSVSGAYEQYF.

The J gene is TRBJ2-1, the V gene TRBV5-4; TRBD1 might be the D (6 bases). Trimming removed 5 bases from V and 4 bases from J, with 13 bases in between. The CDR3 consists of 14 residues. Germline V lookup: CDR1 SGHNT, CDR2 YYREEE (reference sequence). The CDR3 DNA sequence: TGTGCCAGCAGTTTAAGGACAGCATACAATGAGCAGTTCTTC. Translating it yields CASSLRTAYNEQFF. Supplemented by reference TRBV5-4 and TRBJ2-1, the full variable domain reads ETGVTQSPTHLIKTRGQQVTLRCSSQSGHNTVSWYQQALGQGPQFIFQYYREEENGRGNFPPRFSGLQFPNYSSELNVNALELDDSALYLCASSLRTAYNEQFFGPGTRLTVL.

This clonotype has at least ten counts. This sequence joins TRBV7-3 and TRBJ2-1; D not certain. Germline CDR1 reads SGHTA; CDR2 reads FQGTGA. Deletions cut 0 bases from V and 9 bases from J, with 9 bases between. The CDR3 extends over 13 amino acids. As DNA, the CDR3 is TGTGCCAGCAGCTTAACCAATTCGGCTGAGCAGTTCTTC. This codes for CASSLTNSAEQFF. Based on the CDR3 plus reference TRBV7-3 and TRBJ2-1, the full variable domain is GAGVSQTPSNKVTEKGKYVELRCDPISGHTALYWYRQSLGQGPEFLIYFQGTGAADDSGLPNDRFFAVRPEGSVSTLKIQRTERGDSAVYLCASSLTNSAEQFFGPGTRLTVL.

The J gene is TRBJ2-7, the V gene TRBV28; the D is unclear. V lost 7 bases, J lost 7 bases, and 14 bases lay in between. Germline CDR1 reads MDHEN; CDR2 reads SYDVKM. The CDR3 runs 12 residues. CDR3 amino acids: CASILITTEQYF. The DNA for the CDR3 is TGTGCCAGCATCCTAATCACTACGGAGCAGTACTTC.

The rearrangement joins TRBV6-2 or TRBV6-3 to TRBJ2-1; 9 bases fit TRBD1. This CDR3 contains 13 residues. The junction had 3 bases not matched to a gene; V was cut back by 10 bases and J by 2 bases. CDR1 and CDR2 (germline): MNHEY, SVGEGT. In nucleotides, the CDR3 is TGTGCCACTGGGGACAGGGCCTACAATGAGCAGTTCTTC. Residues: CATGDRAYNEQFF.

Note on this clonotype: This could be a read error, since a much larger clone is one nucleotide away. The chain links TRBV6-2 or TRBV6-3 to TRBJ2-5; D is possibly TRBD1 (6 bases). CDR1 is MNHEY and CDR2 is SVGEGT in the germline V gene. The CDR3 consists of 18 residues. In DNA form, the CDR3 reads TGTTCCAGCACCGAAGTTCGGGCGCTGAGGGGGAACGGGGAGACCCAGTACTTC. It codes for CSSTEVRALRGNGETQYF.

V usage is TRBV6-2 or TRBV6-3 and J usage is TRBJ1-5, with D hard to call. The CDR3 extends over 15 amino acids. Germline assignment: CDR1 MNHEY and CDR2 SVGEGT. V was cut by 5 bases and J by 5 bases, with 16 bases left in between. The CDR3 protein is CASSPIRYTYQPQHF. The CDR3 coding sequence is TGTGCCAGCAGTCCTATCCGGTACACCTATCAGCCCCAGCATTTT.

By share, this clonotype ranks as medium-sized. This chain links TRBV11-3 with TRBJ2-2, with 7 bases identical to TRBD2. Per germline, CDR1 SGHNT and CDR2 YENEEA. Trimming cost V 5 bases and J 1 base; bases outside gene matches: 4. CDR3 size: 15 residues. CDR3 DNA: TGTGCCAGCAGCCGCACTAGCGAGAACACCGGGGAGCTGTTTTTT. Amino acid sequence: CASSRTSENTGELFF.

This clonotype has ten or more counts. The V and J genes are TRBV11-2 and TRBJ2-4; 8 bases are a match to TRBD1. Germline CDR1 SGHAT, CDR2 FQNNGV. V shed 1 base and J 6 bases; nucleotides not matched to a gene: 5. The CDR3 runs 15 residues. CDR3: CASSLGGQGGNIQYF. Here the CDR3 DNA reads TGTGCCAGCAGCTTAGGCGGACAGGGTGGAAACATTCAGTACTTC. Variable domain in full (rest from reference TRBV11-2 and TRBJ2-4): EAGVAQSPRYKIIEKRQSVAFWCNPISGHATLYWYQQILGQGPKLLIQFQNNGVVDDSQLPKDRFSAERLKGVDSTLKIQPAKLEDSAVYLCASSLGGQGGNIQYFGAGTRLSVL.

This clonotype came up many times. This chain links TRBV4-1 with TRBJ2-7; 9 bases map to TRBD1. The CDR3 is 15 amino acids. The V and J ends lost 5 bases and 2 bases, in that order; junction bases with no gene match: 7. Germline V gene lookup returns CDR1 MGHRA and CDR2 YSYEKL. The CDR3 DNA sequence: TGCGCCAGCAGCATCCGGACAGGGGAGCCCTACGAGCAGTACTTC. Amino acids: CASSIRTGEPYEQYF.

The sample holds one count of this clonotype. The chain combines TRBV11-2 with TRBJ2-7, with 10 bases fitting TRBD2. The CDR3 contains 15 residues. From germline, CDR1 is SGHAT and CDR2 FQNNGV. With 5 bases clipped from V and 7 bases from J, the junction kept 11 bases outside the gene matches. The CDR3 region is CASSPQAGGLGEQYF. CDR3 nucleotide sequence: TGTGCCAGCAGCCCACAAGCGGGAGGGCTGGGGGAGCAGTACTTC.

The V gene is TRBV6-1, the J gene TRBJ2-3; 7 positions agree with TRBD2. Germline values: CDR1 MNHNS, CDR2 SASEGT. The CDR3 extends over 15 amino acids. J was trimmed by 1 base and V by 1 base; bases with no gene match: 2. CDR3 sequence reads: CASSEVLAGTDTQYF. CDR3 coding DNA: TGTGCCAGCAGTGAAGTCCTAGCGGGCACAGATACGCAGTATTTT.

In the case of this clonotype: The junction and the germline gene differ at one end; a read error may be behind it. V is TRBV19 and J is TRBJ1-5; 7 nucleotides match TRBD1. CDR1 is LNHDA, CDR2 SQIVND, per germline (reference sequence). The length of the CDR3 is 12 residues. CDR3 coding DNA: TGCGCCAGTAGTACAGGGGACGATCCCCAGCATTTT. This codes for CASSTGDDPQHF. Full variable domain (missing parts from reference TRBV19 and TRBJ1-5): DGGITQSPKYLFRKEGQNVTLSCEQNLNHDAMYWYRQDPGQGLRLIYYSQIVNDFQKGDIAEGYSVSREKKESFPLTVTSAQKNPTAFYLCASSTGDDPQHFGDGTRLSIL.

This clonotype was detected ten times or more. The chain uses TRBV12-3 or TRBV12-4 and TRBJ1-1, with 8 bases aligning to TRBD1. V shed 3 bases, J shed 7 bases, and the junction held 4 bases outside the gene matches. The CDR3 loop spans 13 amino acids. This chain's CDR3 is CASSFGQGGEAFF. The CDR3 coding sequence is TGTGCCAGCAGTTTCGGACAGGGTGGTGAAGCTTTCTTT.

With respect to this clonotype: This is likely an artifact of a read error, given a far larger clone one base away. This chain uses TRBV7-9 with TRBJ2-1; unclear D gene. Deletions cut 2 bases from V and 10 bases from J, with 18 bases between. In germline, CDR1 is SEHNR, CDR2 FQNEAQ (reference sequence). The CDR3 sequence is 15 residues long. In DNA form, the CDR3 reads TGTGCCAGCAGCTTAATATCTACCGCTAGGGCGGAGCAGTTCTTC. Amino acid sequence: CASSLISTARAEQFF.

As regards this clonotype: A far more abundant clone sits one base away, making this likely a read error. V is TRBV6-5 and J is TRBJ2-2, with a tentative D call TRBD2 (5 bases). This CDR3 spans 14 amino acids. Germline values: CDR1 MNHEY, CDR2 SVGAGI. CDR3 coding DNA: TGTGCCAGCAAAAAGACCGGGAACACCTGGGAGCTGTTTTTT. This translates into CASKKTGNTWELFF.

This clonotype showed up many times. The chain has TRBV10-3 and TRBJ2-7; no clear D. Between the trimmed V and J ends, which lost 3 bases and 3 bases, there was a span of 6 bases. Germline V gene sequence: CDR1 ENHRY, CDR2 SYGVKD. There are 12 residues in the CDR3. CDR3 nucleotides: TGTGCCATCAGTGACAGGTTCTACGAGCAGTACTTC. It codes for CAISDRFYEQYF.

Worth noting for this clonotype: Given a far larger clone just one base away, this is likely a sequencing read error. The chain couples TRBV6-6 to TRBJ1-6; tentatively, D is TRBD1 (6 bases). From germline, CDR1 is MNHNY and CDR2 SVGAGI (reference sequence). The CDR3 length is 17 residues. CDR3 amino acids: CTSSYSIGGASNSPLHF. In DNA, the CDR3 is TGTACCAGCAGTTACTCGATCGGGGGCGCAAGTAATTCACCCCTCCACTTT.

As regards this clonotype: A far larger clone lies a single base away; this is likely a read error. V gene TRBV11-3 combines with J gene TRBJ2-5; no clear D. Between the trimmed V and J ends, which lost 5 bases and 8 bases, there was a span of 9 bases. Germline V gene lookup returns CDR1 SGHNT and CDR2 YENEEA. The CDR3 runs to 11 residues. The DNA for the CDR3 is TGTGCCAGCAGCCAAGGAAATACCCAGTACTTC. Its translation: CASSQGNTQYF.

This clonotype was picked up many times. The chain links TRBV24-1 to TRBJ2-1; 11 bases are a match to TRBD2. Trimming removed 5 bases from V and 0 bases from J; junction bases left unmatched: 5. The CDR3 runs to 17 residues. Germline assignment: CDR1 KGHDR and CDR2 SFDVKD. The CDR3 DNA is TGTGCCACCAGTGGGACTAGCGGGCTAAGCTCCTACAATGAGCAGTTCTTC. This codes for CATSGTSGLSSYNEQFF.

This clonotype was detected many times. The chain's CDR3 is CASSDSPGGELFF. CDR3 DNA: TGTGCCAGCAGTGACTCCCCCGGGGGGGAGCTGTTTTTT. The gene calls are TRBV6-4 and TRBJ2-2, with D uncertain. Germline assignment: CDR1 MRHNA and CDR2 SNTAGT. The CDR3 runs to 13 residues. V dropped 0 bases and J dropped 8 bases, with 7 bases sitting between them.